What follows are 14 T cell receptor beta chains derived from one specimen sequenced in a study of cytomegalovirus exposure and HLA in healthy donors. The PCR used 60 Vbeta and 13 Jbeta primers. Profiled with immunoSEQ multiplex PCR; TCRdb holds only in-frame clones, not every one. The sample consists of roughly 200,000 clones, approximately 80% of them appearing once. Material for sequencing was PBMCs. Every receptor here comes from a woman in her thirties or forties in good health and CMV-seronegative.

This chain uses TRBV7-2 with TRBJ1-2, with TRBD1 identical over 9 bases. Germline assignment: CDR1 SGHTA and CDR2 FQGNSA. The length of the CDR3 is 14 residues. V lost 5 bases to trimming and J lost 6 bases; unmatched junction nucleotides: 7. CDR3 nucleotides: TGTGCCAGCAGCCAAACCCGGACAGGGGATGGCTACACCTTC. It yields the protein CASSQTRTGDGYTF.

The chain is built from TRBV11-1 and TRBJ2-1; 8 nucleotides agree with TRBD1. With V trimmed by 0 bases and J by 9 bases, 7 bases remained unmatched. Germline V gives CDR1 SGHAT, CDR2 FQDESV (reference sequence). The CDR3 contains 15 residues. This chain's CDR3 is CASSLALDRAAEQFF. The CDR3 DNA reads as TGTGCCAGCAGCTTAGCGCTGGACAGGGCCGCTGAGCAGTTCTTC.

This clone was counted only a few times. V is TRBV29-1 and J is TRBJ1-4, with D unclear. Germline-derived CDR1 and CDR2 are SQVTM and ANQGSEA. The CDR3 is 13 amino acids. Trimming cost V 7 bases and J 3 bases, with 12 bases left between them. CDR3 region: CSGLQGANEKLFF. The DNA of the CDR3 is TGCAGCGGCCTCCAAGGAGCTAATGAAAAACTGTTTTTT.

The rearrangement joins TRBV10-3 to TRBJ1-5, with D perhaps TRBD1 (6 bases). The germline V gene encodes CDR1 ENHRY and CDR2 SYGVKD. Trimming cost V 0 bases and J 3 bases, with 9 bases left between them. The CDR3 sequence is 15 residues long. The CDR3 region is CAISESTGDNQPQHF. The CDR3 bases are TGTGCCATCAGTGAGTCGACAGGAGACAATCAGCCCCAGCATTTT.

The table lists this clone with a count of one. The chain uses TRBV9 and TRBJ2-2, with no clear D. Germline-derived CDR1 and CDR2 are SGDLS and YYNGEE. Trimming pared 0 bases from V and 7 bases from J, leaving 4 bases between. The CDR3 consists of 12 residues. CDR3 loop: CASSVGLGELFF. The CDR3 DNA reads TGTGCCAGCAGCGTAGGTCTCGGGGAGCTGTTTTTT.

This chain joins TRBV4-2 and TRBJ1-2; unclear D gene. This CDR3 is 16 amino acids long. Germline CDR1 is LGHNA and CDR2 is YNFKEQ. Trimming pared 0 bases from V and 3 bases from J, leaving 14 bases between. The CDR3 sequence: CASSQELRGWDYGYTF. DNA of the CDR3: TGTGCCAGCAGCCAAGAGTTGCGGGGATGGGACTATGGCTACACCTTC.

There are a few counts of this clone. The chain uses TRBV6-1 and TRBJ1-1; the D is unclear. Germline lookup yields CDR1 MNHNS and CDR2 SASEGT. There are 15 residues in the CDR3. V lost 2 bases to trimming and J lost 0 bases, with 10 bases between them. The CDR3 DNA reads TGTGCCAGCAGTGAATTGTCGGTAATGAACACTGAAGCTTTCTTT. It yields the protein CASSELSVMNTEAFF.

CDR3 sequence reads: CASSPRHLRQEKFPYEQYF. CDR3 coding DNA: TGTGCCAGTAGTCCAAGGCATCTACGACAGGAGAAATTTCCCTACGAGCAGTACTTC. This chain connects TRBV19 to TRBJ2-7, with D maybe TRBD1 (6 bases). V lost 5 bases and J lost 2, with 28 bases in between. Looked up from germline, CDR1 is LNHDA and CDR2 is SQIVND (reference sequence). The CDR3 contains 19 residues.

CDR3 nucleotides: TGTGCCTGGAGCGGGACAGGCTCCTACGAGCAGTACTTC. It encodes CAWSGTGSYEQYF. V gene TRBV30 combines with J gene TRBJ2-5, with 8 bases matching TRBD1. The J call is in doubt because the DNA end fits TRBJ2-7 better. CDR1 is GTSNPN, CDR2 SVGIG, per germline (reference sequence). The CDR3 spans 13 residues.

The CDR3 DNA reads as TGTGCCAGCAGTTTATCCCCAGAATCCACTGAAGCTTTCTTT. Residues: CASSLSPESTEAFF. V and J are TRBV27 and TRBJ1-1; unclear D gene. The CDR3 covers 14 residues. Trimming left V 0 bases short and J 4 bases short, with 9 bases between. The germline gives CDR1 MNHEY, CDR2 SMNVEV (reference sequence).

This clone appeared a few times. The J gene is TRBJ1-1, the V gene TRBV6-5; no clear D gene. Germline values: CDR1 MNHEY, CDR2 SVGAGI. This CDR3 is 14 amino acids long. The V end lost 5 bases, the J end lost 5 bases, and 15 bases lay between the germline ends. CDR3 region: CASSQTAGWTEAFF. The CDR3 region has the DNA TGTGCCAGCAGTCAAACAGCCGGTTGGACTGAAGCTTTCTTT.

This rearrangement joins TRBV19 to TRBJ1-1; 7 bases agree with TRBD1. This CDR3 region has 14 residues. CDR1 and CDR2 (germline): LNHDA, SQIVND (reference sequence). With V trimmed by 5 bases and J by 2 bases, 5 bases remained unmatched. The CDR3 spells CASSWGTANTEAFF. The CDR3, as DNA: TGTGCCAGTAGTTGGGGGACAGCAAACACTGAAGCTTTCTTT.

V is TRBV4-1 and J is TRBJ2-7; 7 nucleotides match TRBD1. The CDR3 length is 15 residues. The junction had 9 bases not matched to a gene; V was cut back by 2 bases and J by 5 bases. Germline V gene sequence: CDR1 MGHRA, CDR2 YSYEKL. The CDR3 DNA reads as TGCGCCAGCAGCCAAAGGACCGGGACAGCTCACGAGCAGTACTTC. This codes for CASSQRTGTAHEQYF.

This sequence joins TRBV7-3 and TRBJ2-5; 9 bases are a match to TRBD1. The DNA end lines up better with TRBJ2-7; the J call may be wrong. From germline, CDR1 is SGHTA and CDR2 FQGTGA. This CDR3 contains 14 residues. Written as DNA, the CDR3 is TGTGCCAGCGCTATTGGGGGACAGGGCTACGAGCAGTACTTC. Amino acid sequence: CASAIGGQGYEQYF.